What follows is one T cell receptor (beta chain) and its context. The germline V and J ends were trimmed by 2 bases and 4 bases, with 11 bases remaining between them. In germline, CDR1 is MNHGY, CDR2 SAAAGT. The CDR3 extends over 14 amino acids. Produced via immunoSEQ multiplex PCR; TCRdb's table is partial and in-frame only. The table records fewer than 7,500 clones, 45% to 50% of them present only once. The sample comes from a study of T cells in localized non-small cell lung cancer. This sequence joins TRBV6-8 and TRBJ1-1; possible D gene TRBD1, 5 bases. This TCR derives from a man aged 40-75 years with stage I lung adenocarcinoma. The material sequenced was lymph node tissue, taken before any cancer treatment. The DNA of the CDR3 is TGTGCCAGCAGTTACGGGGCAGGGATCACTGAAGCTTTCTTT. Amino acids: CASSYGAGITEAFF.